Following are 10 T cell receptor beta chains from one sample sequenced in a study of shared clonotypes between healthy human individuals (dated by TCRdb to the early 2020s). Library preparation was by the immunoSEQ multiplex PCR assay. What TCRdb holds here is the immuneACCESS table cut down to in-frame rearrangements. Part of the clones is not present; checked against another copy, under half of the missing clones reflect an unresolved V gene, and the others are unexplained. The sample includes roughly 2.2 million clones, with 92% observed a single time. The ten largest clones capture 0.37% of the sample. Material for sequencing was naive CD4+ T cells from PBMCs. The cell subset or site tag for this specimen amounts to: CD45RA+ positively selected. The receptor source for this set is a man aged 18 to 35 in good health. Some clones in this sample may be carry-over from other donors' samples.

In the case of this clone: Other DNA sequences within the sample encode an identical CDR3. The chain recombines TRBV9 with TRBJ1-3; D remains ambiguous. The germline CDR1 and CDR2 sequences are SGDLS and YYNGEE. V shed 0 bases and J shed 0 bases, with 7 bases lying between them. The CDR3 runs 15 residues. CDR3 nucleotides: TGTGCCAGCAGCGTAGTTCCAGGCTCTGGAAACACCATATATTTT. This codes for CASSVVPGSGNTIYF.

The chain has TRBV7-9 and TRBJ1-5, with D maybe TRBD1 (6 bases). V was pared by 5 bases and J by 1 base, with 15 bases between. The CDR3 is 16 amino acids. The germline V gene has CDR1 SEHNR and CDR2 FQNEAQ (reference sequence). Here the CDR3 reads CASSDATGLSNQPQHF. The CDR3 bases are TGTGCCAGCAGCGATGCCACAGGGTTGAGCAATCAGCCCCAGCATTTT.

Notes on this clone: Other DNA sequences in this specimen translate into the identical CDR3. This rearrangement joins TRBV5-6 to TRBJ2-7, with D unresolved. Trimming shortened V by 2 bases and J by 3 bases, and 9 bases separated the two germline ends. The CDR3 is 13 residues long. The germline V gene encodes CDR1 SGHDT and CDR2 YYEEEE. The CDR3 loop is CASSFPGVYEQYF. In nucleotides, the CDR3 is TGTGCCAGCAGCTTTCCTGGCGTCTACGAGCAGTACTTC.

This chain links TRBV7-3 with TRBJ2-1, with D unresolved. CDR3 length: 13 amino acids. V lost 3 bases and J 4 bases, leaving 7 bases between the germline ends. Germline V gene data show CDR1 as SGHTA and CDR2 as FQGTGA. Written as DNA, the CDR3 is TGTGCCAGCAGCTTTAACCGTTACAATGAGCAGTTCTTC. Translating gives CASSFNRYNEQFF.

This chain joins TRBV13 and TRBJ1-1, with TRBD1 as a possible D gene (5 bases). CDR3 length: 17 residues. The germline V gene has CDR1 PRHDT and CDR2 FYEKMQ (reference sequence). The V end lost 5 bases, the J end lost 1 base, and 20 bases lay between the germline ends. The DNA of the CDR3 is TGTGCCAGCAGCCTTCGGCGACTCGGAGACAGGAACACTGAAGCTTTCTTT. This codes for CASSLRRLGDRNTEAFF.

The gene calls are TRBV28 and TRBJ1-5, with 7 bases identical to TRBD1. The V gene's germline CDR1 is MDHEN and CDR2 SYDVKM. The J segment lost 5 bases and the V segment lost 4 bases, leaving 8 bases of the junction unmatched. This CDR3 spans 15 amino acids. CDR3 in amino acids: CASSSTGVGDQPQHF. In DNA, the CDR3 is TGTGCCAGCAGTTCTACAGGGGTAGGGGATCAGCCCCAGCATTTT.

In its sample, this clone was seen once. The sample contains more than one DNA sequence encoding this CDR3. CDR3 protein: CASLYIRGDQPQHF. Written as DNA, the CDR3 is TGTGCCAGTCTTTACATTAGGGGGGATCAGCCCCAGCATTTT. The genes are TRBV28 and TRBJ1-5; a weak D match, TRBD1 (6 bases). This CDR3 spans 14 amino acids. V was pared by 9 bases and J by 5 bases, with 17 bases between. CDR1 and CDR2 from the germline V gene are MDHEN and SYDVKM.

V usage is TRBV18 and J usage is TRBJ2-1; D remains ambiguous. The V gene lost 3 bases and the J gene lost 9 bases, with 12 bases spanning the gap. There are 13 residues in the CDR3. The germline V gene has CDR1 KGHSH and CDR2 LQKENI. CDR3 coding DNA: TGTGCCAGCTCACCCGGCCCGGACGGTGAGCAGTTCTTC. It yields the protein CASSPGPDGEQFF. Together with reference TRBV18 and TRBJ2-1, the CDR3 gives the full variable domain: NAGVMQNPRHLVRRRGQEARLRCSPMKGHSHVYWYRQLPEEGLKFMVYLQKENIIDESGMPKERFSAEFPKEGPSILRIQQVVRGDSAAYFCASSPGPDGEQFFGPGTRLTVL.

V usage is TRBV28 and J usage is TRBJ2-5, with D perhaps TRBD2 (6 bases). Germline V CDR1 and CDR2: MDHEN, SYDVKM. This CDR3 has 12 residues. The V end lost 6 bases, the J end lost 4 bases, and 9 bases lay between the germline ends. The CDR3 DNA reads as TGTGCCAGCAGGCGGGGAGCAGAGACCCAGTACTTC. Translation: CASRRGAETQYF.

The chain employs TRBV6-1 and TRBJ2-3; D may be TRBD1 (6 bases). Deletions cut 6 bases from V and 3 bases from J, with 10 bases between. Germline V CDR1 and CDR2: MNHNS, SASEGT. The CDR3 loop spans 13 amino acids. The CDR3 protein is CASRGQSTDTQYF. The CDR3 coding sequence is TGTGCCAGCAGAGGACAGTCGACAGATACGCAGTATTTT.